A single T cell receptor beta chain is shown here with its context. The antigen remains unidentified. This sample's time point: sample taken at primary tumor resection. The input material, whole RNA from tumor, nontumor lung or frozen PBMC, was sequenced unsorted. This record belongs to a study of spatial heterogeneity in lung cancer. Background on the study: Detected sequences consistently included more beta-chain ones than alpha-chain ones. Overall study findings and caveats: In blood, ubiquitous expanded tumor TCRs appeared more at resection than follow-up.

Between the trimmed V and J ends, which lost 2 bases and 4 bases, there was a span of 8 bases. CDR3 size: 14 residues. MiXCR, applied by TCRdb to the 5' RACE reads, yields one record per CDR3 protein. The repertoire holds approximately 40,000 distinct CDR3 sequences, roughly an eighth seen once, with 50% to 70% in the top ten. The chain joins TRBV23-1 to TRBJ2-2; weak D call: TRBD1 (7 bases). TRBV23-1 is treated as an ORF (open reading frame) with a function not yet certain. The source of this sequence is a male donor with early-stage non-small cell lung cancer. The specimen comprised PBMCs, sampled at surgery. The CDR3 reads CASSQQGGTGELFF. The CDR3, as DNA: TGCGCCAGCAGTCAACAGGGGGGCACCGGGGAGCTGTTTTTT.